This entry features one T cell receptor (beta chain) sequence. The treatment: randomized to nivolumab then ipilimumab (arm A) or the reverse (arm B). Patients had received no earlier DNA-damaging chemotherapy. From thawed PBMCs, live CD3+CD8+ cells negative for CD19 and CD56 were sorted. V lost 0 bases and J lost 2; bases outside the gene matches: 5. The CDR3 contains 17 residues. CDR1 and CDR2 (germline): LGHNA, YSLEER. This table comes from immunoSEQ multiplex PCR, and its TCRdb copy is limited to in-frame clones, with some not included. Of 30,000 to 45,000 clones listed, roughly 84% were seen once; the top ten hold under 15%. The sample belongs to a study of sequential checkpoint blockade in melanoma. Turning to the study itself: Arm A got nivolumab then ipilimumab; arm B the reverse, 1:1. Maintenance nivolumab came after either treatment sequence.

This chain joins TRBV4-3 and TRBJ2-2, with 8 nucleotides matching TRBD2. The TCR sequence derives from a human donor with melanoma. The input for sequencing was CD8+ T cells sorted from blood (inferred from file names), taken from a patient given nivolumab and ipilimumab in sequence. The CDR3 DNA follows: TGCGCCAGCAGCCAAGATCCGGGGGGGGGAAACACCGGGGAGCTGTTTTTT. It specifies CASSQDPGGGNTGELFF.